This entry lists 18 T cell receptor beta chains sequenced from one sample in a study of T-cell reconstitution after alpha-beta-depleted transplantation in children. Using unique molecular identifiers, the investigators prepared the TCRbeta library. TCRdb reprocessed the PCR reads via MiXCR and lists one record per CDR3 protein. This sample yields about 830,000 distinct CDR3 sequences, of which roughly 15% are seen a single time; 5% belongs to the top ten. This specimen consisted of PBMCs, mostly from graft donor cells, obtained 360 days after TCRalphabeta/CD19-depleted stem cell transplant. These receptors all stem from a male patient under 18 who had a stem cell transplant for acute lymphoblastic leukemia, so the T cells may come from the graft donor.

CDR3 protein: CASSQPGLAPNEQFF. For the CDR3, the DNA is TGTGCCAGCAGTCAGCCGGGACTAGCGCCCAATGAGCAGTTCTTC. The V gene is TRBV27, the J gene TRBJ2-1; the match to TRBD2 covers 10 bases. This CDR3 is 15 amino acids long. CDR1 and CDR2 from the germline V gene are MNHEY and SMNVEV (reference sequence). V lost 5 bases, J lost 6 bases, and 7 bases stayed unmatched.

This clonotype was detected many times. This sequence joins TRBV9 and TRBJ2-3, with TRBD2 identical over 7 bases. The length of the CDR3 is 16 residues. CDR1 is SGDLS, CDR2 YYNGEE, per germline. V lost 6 bases and J lost 4; bases outside the gene matches: 14. DNA of the CDR3: TGTGCCAGCACCTACGAGGGAGGGTGGGGTCCAGATACGCAGTATTTT. It yields the protein CASTYEGGWGPDTQYF.

The rearrangement joins TRBV5-1 to TRBJ2-5; TRBD1 matches 8 bases. Germline assignment: CDR1 SGHRS and CDR2 YFSETQ. This CDR3 comprises 15 residues. J gave up 1 base and V 4 bases, and 6 bases lay outside the gene matches. The CDR3 spells CASSQPDRAQETQYF. The CDR3 DNA is TGCGCCAGCAGCCAGCCGGACAGGGCCCAAGAGACCCAGTACTTC.

The V call is TRBV14, the J call TRBJ2-7; a weak D match, TRBD2 (6 bases). CDR3 length: 13 residues. V lost 6 bases, J lost 3 bases, and 12 bases lay in between. Looked up from germline, CDR1 is SGHDN and CDR2 is FVKESK. DNA for the CDR3: TGTGCCAGCAGTTGGCGGGGATTCTACGAGCAGTACTTC. Its protein is CASSWRGFYEQYF.

This sequence joins TRBV7-3 and TRBJ2-3; 9 bases align to TRBD2. The V and J ends lost 5 bases and 0 bases, in that order; junction bases with no gene match: 9. Germline V CDR1 and CDR2: SGHTA, FQGTGA. The CDR3 runs 17 residues. CDR3: CASSLYRTSESTDTQYF. The DNA of the CDR3 is TGTGCCAGCAGCCTCTACCGGACTAGCGAAAGCACAGATACGCAGTATTTT.

The V and J genes are TRBV5-1 and TRBJ2-7; TRBD2 matches at 11 bases. The germline V gene encodes CDR1 SGHRS and CDR2 YFSETQ. V was clipped by 5 bases and J by 4 bases; unmatched bases: 5. The CDR3 spans 14 residues. CDR3 nucleotide sequence: TGCGCCAGCAGGGGACTAGCGGAACCATACGAGCAGTACTTC. Its translation: CASRGLAEPYEQYF.

This clonotype came up a few times. CDR3 amino acids: CSVVGTRLSTEQFF. The CDR3 nucleotides read TGCAGCGTTGTGGGGACAAGACTTTCTACTGAGCAGTTCTTC. This chain joins TRBV29-1 and TRBJ2-1, with a weak D call TRBD1 (6 bases). From germline, CDR1 is SQVTM and CDR2 ANQGSEA. Trimming pared 4 bases from V and 9 bases from J, leaving 19 bases between. This CDR3 region has 14 residues.

The chain links TRBV5-1 to TRBJ2-3; 12 bases are shared with TRBD2. J lost 2 bases, V lost 2 bases, and 6 bases had no gene match. In germline, CDR1 is SGHRS, CDR2 YFSETQ. CDR3 length: 17 amino acids. CDR3 nucleotide sequence: TGCGCCAGCAGCTTACGGACTAGCGGGATCAACACAGATACGCAGTATTTT. It codes for CASSLRTSGINTDTQYF. Drawing the rest from reference TRBV5-1 and TRBJ2-3, the complete variable domain is KAGVTQTPRYLIKTRGQQVTLSCSPISGHRSVSWYQQTPGQGLQFLFEYFSETQRNKGNFPGRFSGRQFSNSRSEMNVSTLELGDSALYLCASSLRTSGINTDTQYFGPGTRLTVL.

This clonotype was counted a single time. The chain employs TRBV30 and TRBJ2-7, with D uncertain. The ends were cut back, 1 base at V and 7 bases at J, with 8 bases in the middle. This CDR3 is built from 11 residues. Germline V gene data show CDR1 as GTSNPN and CDR2 as SVGIG (reference sequence). The CDR3 reads CAWSADGEQYF. CDR3 coding DNA: TGTGCCTGGAGTGCGGACGGAGAGCAGTACTTC.

The chain links TRBV20-1 to TRBJ1-6; no firm D call. V shed 6 bases and J shed 7 bases, with 10 bases lying between them. The CDR3 has 12 residues. Germline CDR1 DFQATT, CDR2 SNEGSKA (reference sequence). CDR3 sequence: CSAEGGNSPLHF. In DNA, the CDR3 is TGCAGTGCCGAAGGCGGCAATTCACCCCTCCACTTT.

The rearrangement joins TRBV20-1 to TRBJ2-4; D call uncertain. V was cut by 5 bases and J by 8 bases, with 25 bases left in between. CDR3 length equals 16 residues. Germline loops: CDR1 DFQATT, CDR2 SNEGSKA (reference sequence). This CDR3 is CSAGFDLGVVVDIQYF. The CDR3 DNA sequence: TGCAGTGCTGGGTTCGATCTGGGCGTAGTCGTAGACATTCAGTACTTC.

Ten or more counts support this clonotype. V usage is TRBV29-1 and J usage is TRBJ1-2; D is uncertain. The germline V gene has CDR1 SQVTM and CDR2 ANQGSEA. V was trimmed by 5 bases and J by 8 bases, leaving 9 bases between them. There are 10 residues in the CDR3. CDR3 residues: CSVYDWGYTF. CDR3 coding DNA: TGCAGCGTTTACGACTGGGGCTACACCTTC.

This clonotype occurred a few times. The V call is TRBV5-1, the J call TRBJ2-1; 8 nucleotides line up with TRBD2. CDR1 is SGHRS and CDR2 is YFSETQ in the germline V gene. The CDR3 extends over 16 amino acids. Trimming removed 7 bases from V and 3 bases from J; junction bases left unmatched: 12. For the CDR3, the DNA is TGCGCCAGCGACAGAAAGAGCGGGAGAAACTACAATGAGCAGTTCTTC. Protein: CASDRKSGRNYNEQFF.

The table lists this clonotype with a few counts. The rearrangement joins TRBV7-9 to TRBJ2-7; 11 bases match TRBD2. The CDR3 is 17 amino acids. With 4 bases clipped from V and 0 bases from J, the junction kept 8 bases outside the gene matches. Germline V gene lookup returns CDR1 SEHNR and CDR2 FQNEAQ (reference sequence). CDR3 nucleotides: TGTGCCAGCAGCTCAGCTACTAGCGGGAGAAACTCCTACGAGCAGTACTTC. This sequence encodes CASSSATSGRNSYEQYF.

The chain employs TRBV18 and TRBJ2-7; perhaps TRBD1 as D (5 bases). V lost 7 bases and J 3 bases, leaving 22 bases between the germline ends. Germline CDR1 and CDR2: KGHSH and LQKENI. The CDR3 loop spans 16 amino acids. Written as DNA, the CDR3 is TGTGCCAGCTGCGTAGGGCAGGGCCACACTGTCTACGAGCAGTACTTC. Its protein product is CASCVGQGHTVYEQYF.

The V and J genes are TRBV10-3 and TRBJ2-3, with TRBD1 as a possible D gene (6 bases). The CDR3 covers 14 residues. The germline V and J ends were trimmed by 3 bases and 4 bases, with 11 bases remaining between them. The germline CDR1 and CDR2 sequences are ENHRY and SYGVKD. In DNA form, the CDR3 reads TGTGCCATCAGTGAAGTTTACAGGGCAGATACGCAGTATTTT. Translated, it gives CAISEVYRADTQYF.

The chain uses TRBV12-3 or TRBV12-4 and TRBJ2-2; D perhaps matches TRBD1 (6 bases). The CDR3 is 15 residues long. V was trimmed by 6 bases and J by 1 base, leaving 12 bases between them. CDR3 nucleotide sequence: TGTGCCAGCAGAAAAATACAGGGGAACACCGGGGAGCTGTTTTTT. Translation gives CASRKIQGNTGELFF.

This clonotype turned up a few times. This chain connects TRBV5-5 to TRBJ2-7; D remains unclear. CDR3 size: 14 residues. V lost 1 base and J lost 0, with 8 bases in between. Germline loops: CDR1 SGHKS, CDR2 YYEKEE (reference sequence). CDR3 coding DNA: TGTGCCAGCAGCTTGTACGCCAACTCCTACGAGCAGTACTTC. Residues: CASSLYANSYEQYF. The full variable domain, its missing parts supplied by reference TRBV5-5 and TRBJ2-7, is DAGVTQSPTHLIKTRGQQVTLRCSPISGHKSVSWYQQVLGQGPQFIFQYYEKEERGRGNFPDRFSARQFPNYSSELNVNALLLGDSALYLCASSLYANSYEQYFGPGTRLTVT.